The 6 T cell receptor beta chains listed next were all sequenced from one sample in a study of CD8+ T cells in alopecia areata. Extracted RNA was reverse transcribed, and the resulting cDNA served as sequencing template. The protocol was immunoSEQ multiplex PCR, while the TCRdb copy is restricted to in-frame clones and leaves out a portion. The sample yields 150,000 or so clones, about nine tenths seen once. This material consisted of CD8+ T cells sorted from blood, taken at week 0. These receptors all come from a human donor with alopecia areata.

CDR3 loop: CASSPSPTDTQYF. CDR3 sequence (DNA): TGTGCCAGCAGTCCGTCACCCACAGATACGCAGTATTTT. The chain has TRBV27 and TRBJ2-3; D remains ambiguous. The CDR3 covers 13 residues. Trimming left V 5 bases short and J 2 bases short, with 8 bases between. CDR1 and CDR2 (germline): MNHEY, SMNVEV (reference sequence).

CDR3 DNA: TGTGCCAGCAGCTTAGGGAATCTCTATGGCTACACCTTC. Its protein is CASSLGNLYGYTF. The chain is built from TRBV7-9 and TRBJ1-2; no reliable D call. Per germline, CDR1 SEHNR and CDR2 FQNEAQ (reference sequence). CDR3 length: 13 residues. Trimming left V 1 base short and J 4 bases short, with 7 bases between.

The J gene is TRBJ1-1, the V gene TRBV4-1; D might be TRBD1 (5 bases). V lost 2 bases, J lost 0 bases, and 10 bases lay in between. Germline V gene data show CDR1 as MGHRA and CDR2 as YSYEKL. CDR3 size: 15 residues. The CDR3 sequence: CASSQSTAMNTEAFF. In nucleotides, the CDR3 is TGCGCCAGCAGCCAATCGACAGCAATGAACACTGAAGCTTTCTTT.

The V gene is TRBV30, the J gene TRBJ2-7; 8 nucleotides agree with TRBD1. V trimming: 2 bases; J trimming: 7 bases; junction bases outside the gene matches: 10. This CDR3 has 14 residues. The germline V gene has CDR1 GTSNPN and CDR2 SVGIG (reference sequence). In nucleotides, the CDR3 is TGTGCCTGGAGTACCGGGACAGGACTTGGGGAGCAGTACTTC. Translating gives CAWSTGTGLGEQYF.

The V gene is TRBV29-1, the J gene TRBJ2-5; 10 nucleotides line up with TRBD2. J gave up 4 bases and V 4 bases, and 6 bases lay outside the gene matches. CDR1 and CDR2 from the germline V gene are SQVTM and ANQGSEA. The CDR3 consists of 14 residues. CDR3 loop: CSVASGRVGETQYF. CDR3 sequence (DNA): TGCAGCGTTGCTAGCGGGAGAGTTGGAGAGACCCAGTACTTC.

The sample holds one count of this clone. The CDR3 reads CATSRDQGTNQPQHF. The DNA for the CDR3 is TGTGCCACCAGCAGAGATCAGGGGACGAATCAGCCCCAGCATTTT. This chain joins TRBV15 and TRBJ1-5, with a possible D match to TRBD1 (6 bases). CDR1 is LNHNV, CDR2 YYDKDF, per germline (reference sequence). There are 15 residues in the CDR3. Trimming cost V 0 bases and J 4 bases, with 10 bases left between them.